These 8 T cell receptor beta chains were all obtained from the same sample, sequenced in a study of long-term antiretroviral therapy in people with HIV. Sequencing used immunoSEQ v3.0 at survey level. Here immunoSEQ multiplex PCR was the method, and the copy in TCRdb shows in-frame clones only, minus some. The data contain more than 15,000 clones, roughly 80% of them singletons. The material sequenced was unsorted PBMCs, taken 2.9 years after starting antiretroviral therapy. The receptors derive from a woman aged 25 to 39 with HIV.

The rearrangement joins TRBV7-9 to TRBJ2-5; the match to TRBD2 covers 7 bases. V shed 1 base and J 4 bases; nucleotides not matched to a gene: 6. Germline CDR1 SEHNR, CDR2 FQNEAQ (reference sequence). The CDR3 runs 15 residues. The CDR3 region has the DNA TGTGCCAGCAGCTTAGGCGGGGGAGGGCGAGAGACCCAGTACTTC. Amino acids: CASSLGGGGRETQYF.

This clone was seen once. This rearrangement joins TRBV14 to TRBJ2-1, with unresolved D. V was trimmed by 2 bases and J by 10 bases, leaving 6 bases between them. Per the germline V gene, CDR1 is SGHDN and CDR2 is FVKESK. The CDR3 contains 11 residues. The DNA for the CDR3 is TGTGCCAGCAGCCAATGGCAAGAGCAGTTCTTC. The encoded protein is CASSQWQEQFF.

This chain links TRBV25-1 with TRBJ1-2; D call uncertain. Trimming removed 3 bases from V and 8 bases from J, with 16 bases in between. The CDR3 has 14 residues. Germline CDR1 reads MGHDK; CDR2 reads SYGVNS. In DNA, the CDR3 is TGTGCCAGCAGTGACTACAGCCCCGGGAGAGGCTACACCTTC. Protein sequence: CASSDYSPGRGYTF.

The rearrangement links TRBV20-1 to TRBJ2-5; no clear D. Trimming pared 4 bases from V and 1 base from J, leaving 4 bases between. The CDR3 loop spans 11 amino acids. The germline V gene encodes CDR1 DFQATT and CDR2 SNEGSKA (reference sequence). The CDR3 spells CSATFQETQYF. CDR3 sequence (DNA): TGCAGTGCTACGTTCCAAGAGACCCAGTACTTC.

This clone is a singleton in its sample. The V gene is TRBV5-1, the J gene TRBJ2-7; 8 nucleotides match TRBD1. The V gene's germline CDR1 is SGHRS and CDR2 YFSETQ. The V and J ends lost 5 bases and 5 bases, in that order; junction bases with no gene match: 6. The CDR3 covers 13 residues. The CDR3 bases are TGCGCCAGCAGATGGACAGGGCTTAACGAGCAGTACTTC. It is translated as CASRWTGLNEQYF.

V and J are TRBV11-1 and TRBJ1-1; D remains ambiguous. Germline V gene lookup returns CDR1 SGHAT and CDR2 FQDESV (reference sequence). The length of the CDR3 is 13 residues. V was cut by 0 bases and J by 6 bases, with 8 bases left in between. The CDR3 here is CASSLALGSEAFF. CDR3 nucleotides: TGTGCCAGCAGCTTAGCGCTGGGATCTGAAGCTTTCTTT.

The chain has TRBV6-1 and TRBJ2-7; the match to TRBD1 covers 7 bases. The germline V gene has CDR1 MNHNS and CDR2 SASEGT. The CDR3 sequence is 15 residues long. V lost 6 bases and J lost 3; bases outside the gene matches: 11. The CDR3 DNA reads as TGTGCCAGCAGCGAGACAGGGAGCCCCTACTACGAGCAGTACGTC. It is translated as CASSETGSPYYEQYV.

This chain links TRBV5-4 with TRBJ1-1; D call uncertain. This CDR3 comprises 15 residues. V lost 0 bases, J lost 4 bases, and 13 bases lay in between. CDR1 is SGHNT and CDR2 is YYREEE in the germline V gene (reference sequence). This CDR3 reads CASSLANPRGTEAFF. The CDR3 bases are TGTGCCAGCAGCTTGGCCAATCCCCGGGGCACTGAAGCTTTCTTT.